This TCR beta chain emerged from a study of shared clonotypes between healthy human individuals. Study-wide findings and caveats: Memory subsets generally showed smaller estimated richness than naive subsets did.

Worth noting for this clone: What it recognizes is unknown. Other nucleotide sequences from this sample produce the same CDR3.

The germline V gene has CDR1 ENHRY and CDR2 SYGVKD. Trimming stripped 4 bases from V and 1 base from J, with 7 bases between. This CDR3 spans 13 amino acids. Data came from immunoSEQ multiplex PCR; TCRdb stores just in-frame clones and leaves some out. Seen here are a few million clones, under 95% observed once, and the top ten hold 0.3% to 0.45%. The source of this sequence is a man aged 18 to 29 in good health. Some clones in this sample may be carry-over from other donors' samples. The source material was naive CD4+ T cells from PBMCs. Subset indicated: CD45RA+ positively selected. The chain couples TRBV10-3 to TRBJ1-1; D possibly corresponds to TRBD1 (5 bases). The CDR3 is CAISAGGNTEAFF. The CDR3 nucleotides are TGTGCCATCAGTGCGGGGGGGAACACTGAAGCTTTCTTT.